The rows below give T cell receptor beta chains drawn from one sample of a study of blood T cell repertoires in COVID-19. Sequencing used immunoSEQ multiplex PCR; TCRdb keeps in-frame clones, though not all of them. The sample consists of approximately 130,000 clones, 75% to 85% of them appearing once. The sample comprised peripheral blood. These receptors came from a human donor in a cohort sampled during active COVID-19. Both conserved end residues are part of each CDR3. The D gene is left open where the match is weak. Clone size, where shown, is once, few, many, or a class for clones that have expanded.

clone_size	d_call	v_call	j_call	cdr3_aa	cdr3_nt
-	TRBD2	TRBV3-1/TRBV3-2	TRBJ2-7	CASSGTSGAYEQYF	TGTGCCAGCAGCGGGACTAGCGGGGCTTACGAGCAGTACTTC
once	-	TRBV7-9	TRBJ1-1	CASSQYQGTEAFF	TGTGCCAGCAGCCAGTACCAGGGGACTGAAGCTTTCTTT
-	-	TRBV2	TRBJ1-4	CASRPGTNNEKLFF	TGTGCCAGCAGGCCCGGGACAAACAATGAAAAACTGTTTTTT
-	TRBD1	TRBV28	TRBJ2-7	CASNPPTGSGGEQYF	TGTGCCAGCAACCCCCCGACAGGGTCCGGTGGCGAGCAGTACTTC
-	TRBD2	TRBV6-5	TRBJ2-5	CASRNLAVQETQYF	TGTGCCAGCAGGAATCTAGCGGTACAAGAGACCCAGTACTTC
-	-	TRBV5-6	TRBJ1-1	CASSRGSKTEAFF	TGTGCCAGCAGCCGGGGGTCTAAGACTGAAGCTTTCTTT
few	-	TRBV7-9	TRBJ1-2	CASSSWTAGDYGYTF	TGTGCCAGCAGCTCGTGGACAGCGGGGGACTATGGCTACACCTTC
-	-	TRBV5-1	TRBJ1-3	CASSLWESSGNTIYF	TGCGCCAGCAGCTTGTGGGAGAGCTCTGGAAACACCATATATTTT
-	-	TRBV19	TRBJ1-6	CASSTPGPPLHF	TGTGCCAGTAGTACCCCAGGGCCACCCCTCCACTTT
-	-	TRBV6-5	TRBJ1-1	CASSYSSPLNTEAFF	TGTGCCAGCAGTTACTCGAGTCCGCTGAACACTGAAGCTTTCTTT
-	-	TRBV5-3	TRBJ2-7	CARSLGEYEQYF	TGTGCCAGAAGCTTGGGGGAGTACGAGCAGTACTTC
few	TRBD2	TRBV7-8	TRBJ2-1	CASSQRGDKGEQFF	TGTGCCAGCAGCCAGCGGGGGGATAAGGGTGAGCAGTTCTTC
-	TRBD2	TRBV19	TRBJ2-2	CASSKRGGHTGELFF	TGTGCCAGTAGTAAGCGGGGTGGGCACACCGGGGAGCTGTTTTTT
few	-	TRBV18	TRBJ2-1	CASSNRVNEQFF	TGTGCCAGCTCAAACAGGGTCAATGAGCAGTTCTTC
once	TRBD1	TRBV29-1	TRBJ2-6	CGSLDRVRPGANVLTF	TGCGGATCCTTAGACAGGGTCCGCCCTGGGGCCAACGTCCTGACTTTC
-	TRBD1	TRBV7-9	TRBJ2-7	CASSGRGLEEQYF	TGTGCCAGCAGCGGCAGGGGGCTGGAGGAGCAGTACTTC
-	TRBD1	TRBV5-3	TRBJ2-3	CARSCRGLTDTQYF	TGTGCCAGAAGCTGCAGGGGGTTAACAGATACGCAGTATTTT
-	-	TRBV2	TRBJ1-2	CASSFRGIGYGYTF	TGTGCCAGCAGTTTCAGAGGCATTGGCTATGGCTACACCTTC
-	TRBD2	TRBV6-1	TRBJ2-3	CASSDISGGARDTQYF	TGTGCCAGCAGTGATATTAGCGGGGGGGCACGAGACACGCAGTATTTT
-	TRBD2	TRBV7-6	TRBJ2-3	CASSLEWPSGAASTDTQYF	TGTGCCAGCAGCTTAGAATGGCCTAGCGGGGCAGCTAGCACAGATACGCAGTATTTT
-	TRBD1	TRBV20-1	TRBJ1-2	CSASTVGGDRAGYTF	TGCAGTGCTAGTACGGTGGGTGGGGACAGGGCGGGCTACACCTTC
-	-	TRBV7-8	TRBJ2-5	CASSLFLALSETQYF	TGTGCCAGCAGCTTATTTTTGGCTTTATCGGAGACCCAGTACTTC
-	-	TRBV7-2	TRBJ1-2	CASSRNTGYGYTF	TGTGCCAGCAGCCGAAATACGGGTTATGGCTACACCTTC
once	TRBD2	TRBV5-1	TRBJ2-3	CASSLVSGGPDTQYF	TGCGCCAGCAGCTTGGTATCGGGGGGGCCAGATACGCAGTATTTT
-	TRBD2	TRBV7-8	TRBJ2-5	CASREGLTSGGETQYF	TGTGCCAGCAGGGAAGGATTGACTAGCGGGGGTGAGACCCAGTACTTC
-	-	TRBV12-3/TRBV12-4	TRBJ1-3	CASSYSGNTIYF	TGTGCCAGCAGTTACAGTGGAAACACCATATATTTT
-	-	TRBV29-1	TRBJ2-4	CSVGNEGGRNIQYF	TGCAGCGTTGGCAACGAGGGAGGAAGAAACATTCAGTACTTC